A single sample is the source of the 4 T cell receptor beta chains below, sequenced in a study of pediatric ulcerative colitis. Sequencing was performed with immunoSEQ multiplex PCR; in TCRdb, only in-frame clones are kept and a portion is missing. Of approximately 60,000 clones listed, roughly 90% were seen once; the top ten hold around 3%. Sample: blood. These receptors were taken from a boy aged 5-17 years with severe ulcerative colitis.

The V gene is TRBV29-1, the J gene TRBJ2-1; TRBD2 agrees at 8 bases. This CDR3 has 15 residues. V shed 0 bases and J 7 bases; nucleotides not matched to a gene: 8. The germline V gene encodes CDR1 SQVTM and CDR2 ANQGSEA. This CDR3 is CSVEDRRGEGNEQFF. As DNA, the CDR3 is TGCAGCGTTGAAGATCGGCGGGGGGAGGGAAATGAGCAGTTCTTC.

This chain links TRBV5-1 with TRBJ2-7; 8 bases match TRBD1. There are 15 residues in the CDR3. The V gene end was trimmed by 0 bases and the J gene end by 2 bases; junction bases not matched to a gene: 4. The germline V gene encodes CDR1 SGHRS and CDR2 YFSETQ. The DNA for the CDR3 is TGCGCCAGCAGCTTGGCAGGACAGGGCCCCTACGAGCAGTACTTC. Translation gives CASSLAGQGPYEQYF.

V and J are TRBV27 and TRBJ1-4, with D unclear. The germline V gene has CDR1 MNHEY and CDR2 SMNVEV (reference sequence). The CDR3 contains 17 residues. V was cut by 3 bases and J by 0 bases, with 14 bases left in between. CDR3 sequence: CASSFSPVPATNEKLFF. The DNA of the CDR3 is TGTGCCAGCAGTTTTTCTCCTGTACCCGCAACTAATGAAAAACTGTTTTTT. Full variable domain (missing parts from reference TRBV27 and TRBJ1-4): EAQVTQNPRYLITVTGKKLTVTCSQNMNHEYMSWYRQDPGLGLRQIYYSMNVEVTDKGDVPEGYKVSRKEKRNFPLILESPSPNQTSLYFCASSFSPVPATNEKLFFGSGTQLSVL.

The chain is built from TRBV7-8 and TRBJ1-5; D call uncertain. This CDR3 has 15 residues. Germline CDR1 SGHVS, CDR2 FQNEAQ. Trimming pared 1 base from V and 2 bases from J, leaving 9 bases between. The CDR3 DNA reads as TGTGCCAGCAGCTTAGAGGGAGCTGGCAATCAGCCCCAGCATTTT. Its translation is CASSLEGAGNQPQHF.